These 4 T cell receptor beta chains were sequenced from one sample in a study of human T cells and chemical hapten exposure. This sample's time point: patch test 2, 6 weeks after DPC sensitization. Treatment specified: therapeutic diphenylcyclopropenone sensitization with weekly scalp DPC. MiXCR, run by TCRdb on the RACE reads, gives a single entry per CDR3 protein. The table lists roughly 140,000 distinct CDR3 sequences, about 10% of them singletons. The starting material was whole blood, obtained in connection with sensitization to the hapten diphenylcyclopropenone (DPC). The receptors stem from a woman between 45 and 60 years old with alopecia areata. Some clones in this sample may be carry-over from other donors' samples.

On this clonotype: Because the CDR3's place on the DNA is in doubt, the DNA is left out and the CDR3 is given as listed by TCRdb. This sequence joins TRBV21-1 and TRBJ2-1; the table's D call, TRBD2, was not checked against the DNA. TRBV21-1 is a recognized pseudogene. The CDR3 is 16 amino acids long, termini counted. CDR3 protein: CASSKWGSGTYNEQFF.

This clonotype has at least ten counts. This chain links TRBV7-8 with TRBJ2-1, with 8 bases matching TRBD2. Germline loops: CDR1 SGHVS, CDR2 FQNEAQ. V lost 2 bases and J lost 9; bases outside the gene matches: 9. CDR3 size: 15 residues. CDR3 protein: CASSLPGLDRGEQFF. DNA of the CDR3: TGTGCCAGCAGCTTACCGGGACTAGACCGGGGTGAGCAGTTCTTC.

CDR3 in DNA: TGCGCCAGCAGCTTGGCAGGGGGCTTAGATACGCAGTATTTT. Translating gives CASSLAGGLDTQYF. V is TRBV5-1 and J is TRBJ2-3; 8 nucleotides align to TRBD1. This CDR3 has 14 residues. V shed 0 bases and J 5 bases; nucleotides not matched to a gene: 2. Germline lookup yields CDR1 SGHRS and CDR2 YFSETQ.

This clonotype was recorded at least ten times. This rearrangement joins TRBV29-1 to TRBJ1-1, with D uncertain. With 7 bases removed from V and 4 bases from J, the gap between germline ends came to 7 bases. Germline CDR1 reads SQVTM; CDR2 reads ANQGSEA. The CDR3 spans 10 residues. The CDR3: CSGKTTEAFF. The DNA for the CDR3 is TGCAGCGGGAAGACCACTGAAGCTTTCTTT.